Presented here are 22 T cell receptor beta chains from one specimen sequenced in a study of T-cell memory formation after mild COVID-19. Each CDR3 protein is one row after TCRdb ran MiXCR on the 5' RACE reads. Of about half a million distinct CDR3 sequences listed, over 15% are singletons. What was sequenced was PBMCs or a T cell subset sorted from them (not recorded which). These receptors were taken from an adult woman who had mild COVID-19 (a few samples of this study predate the infection). Cell type and time point are not known.

The chain uses TRBV9 and TRBJ2-2; TRBD1 matches 9 bases. CDR3 length: 15 residues. J was trimmed by 5 bases and V by 3 bases; bases with no gene match: 5. Germline-derived CDR1 and CDR2 are SGDLS and YYNGEE. CDR3 protein: CASSGQGDRTGELFF. The CDR3 coding sequence is TGTGCCAGCAGCGGACAGGGGGATAGAACCGGGGAGCTGTTTTTT.

The rearrangement links TRBV4-3 to TRBJ2-7, with 8 bases lining up with TRBD2. V shed 3 bases, J shed 1 base, and the junction held 8 bases outside the gene matches. In germline, CDR1 is LGHNA, CDR2 YSLEER. The CDR3 covers 16 residues. Written as DNA, the CDR3 is TGCGCCAGCAGCCATTTGCCGGGGACTAGTTCCTACGAGCAGTACTTC. Translated: CASSHLPGTSSYEQYF.

The chain is built from TRBV20-1 and TRBJ2-5; 7 bases match TRBD1. Germline V gene sequence: CDR1 DFQATT, CDR2 SNEGSKA (reference sequence). The CDR3 covers 13 residues. Germline trimming cut 3 bases from V and 3 bases from J; bases unmatched to any gene: 4. The CDR3 coding sequence is TGCAGTGCTAGCCGGGACAGCGAAGAGACCCAGTACTTC. Translated, it gives CSASRDSEETQYF.

The chain recombines TRBV29-1 with TRBJ2-3, with 7 bases matching TRBD1. Per germline, CDR1 SQVTM and CDR2 ANQGSEA. This CDR3 has 15 residues. V shed 6 bases and J 0 bases; nucleotides not matched to a gene: 9. CDR3 coding DNA: TGCAGCGTGGCACAGGGGCCGACAAGCACAGATACGCAGTATTTT. This codes for CSVAQGPTSTDTQYF.

The chain couples TRBV6-5 to TRBJ2-2, with a tentative D call TRBD2 (5 bases). CDR1 and CDR2 from the germline V gene are MNHEY and SVGAGI. V gave up 5 bases and J gave up 3 bases, with 16 bases separating them. This CDR3 is built from 16 residues. CDR3 coding DNA: TGTGCCAGCAGTCTAATTCACGGCGGGCACACCGGGGAGCTGTTTTTT. This sequence encodes CASSLIHGGHTGELFF.

The sample holds a few counts of this clonotype. This rearrangement joins TRBV12-3 or TRBV12-4 to TRBJ2-1, with 8 bases lining up with TRBD2. After removal of 5 bases from V and 12 bases from J, the junction contained 15 bases not matched to a gene. The CDR3 is 15 residues long. In DNA form, the CDR3 reads TGTGCCAGCAGTCGTGTGGTGTTAGCGGGAAGTCGGCAGTTCTTC. Protein product: CASSRVVLAGSRQFF.

The J gene is TRBJ2-1, the V gene TRBV20-1; TRBD1 matches at 12 bases. CDR1 DFQATT and CDR2 SNEGSKA come from the germline V gene (reference sequence). V shed 7 bases, J shed 8 bases, and the junction held 12 bases outside the gene matches. The length of the CDR3 is 15 residues. The CDR3 DNA is TGCAGTGGATCCCTCGTTGGGACAGGGGGCTATGAGCAGTTCTTC. Its protein product is CSGSLVGTGGYEQFF.

This clonotype was detected a few times. The V and J genes are TRBV30 and TRBJ1-1, with 8 bases fitting TRBD1. Trimming at V came to 2 bases and at J to 3 bases, leaving 14 bases not matched to a gene. The CDR3 contains 17 residues. Germline CDR1 GTSNPN, CDR2 SVGIG (reference sequence). For the CDR3, the DNA is TGTGCCTGGAGTAGCGACAGGGGCCCGGGGGGGGACACTGAAGCTTTCTTT. The encoded protein is CAWSSDRGPGGDTEAFF.

The chain joins TRBV6-5 to TRBJ2-1; TRBD2 aligns across 13 bases. This CDR3 is 16 amino acids long. Germline CDR1 and CDR2: MNHEY and SVGAGI. V shed 4 bases, J shed 7 bases, and the junction held 7 bases outside the gene matches. In DNA, the CDR3 is TGTGCCAGCAGTTCACCCGGACTAGCGGGGGAGAATGAGCAGTTCTTC. Encoded protein: CASSSPGLAGENEQFF.

This clonotype was seen a handful of times. V is TRBV4-1 and J is TRBJ2-5, with 9 bases fitting TRBD2. This CDR3 has 15 amino acids. Germline V CDR1 and CDR2: MGHRA, YSYEKL. V trimming: 3 bases; J trimming: 5 bases; junction bases outside the gene matches: 7. The DNA of the CDR3 is TGCGCCAGCAGCCAGTCGAGCGGGGGGTCGGAGACCCAGTACTTC. Its protein product is CASSQSSGGSETQYF.

The chain couples TRBV11-3 to TRBJ2-5; 10 bases match TRBD2. J lost 5 bases, V lost 5 bases, and 8 bases had no gene match. CDR3 length equals 15 residues. Looked up from germline, CDR1 is SGHNT and CDR2 is YENEEA. The chain's CDR3 is CASSRGLAERETQYF. The CDR3 DNA is TGTGCCAGCAGCCGAGGACTAGCGGAGCGGGAGACCCAGTACTTC.

The gene calls are TRBV24-1 and TRBJ2-1, with D possibly TRBD1 on 6 matching bases. There are 14 residues in the CDR3. Trimming stripped 1 base from V and 7 bases from J, with 10 bases between. CDR1 is KGHDR, CDR2 SFDVKD, per germline. CDR3 in DNA: TGTGCCACCAGTGATTTCGACAGGCGGAATGAGCAGTTCTTC. Its protein product is CATSDFDRRNEQFF.

The chain is built from TRBV12-3 or TRBV12-4 and TRBJ1-5, with D perhaps matching TRBD1 (6 bases). V was trimmed by 0 bases and J by 7 bases, leaving 13 bases between them. CDR3 length: 15 residues. CDR3 DNA: TGTGCCAGCAGTTTAGCGATCGGGGGCAGGCAGCCCCAGCATTTT. As protein: CASSLAIGGRQPQHF.

The chain has TRBV12-3 or TRBV12-4 and TRBJ2-7; a possible D gene is TRBD1 (6 bases). This CDR3 contains 16 residues. V gave up 4 bases and J gave up 6 bases, with 22 bases separating them. The CDR3 sequence: CASSSAWELQGGEQYF. The CDR3 DNA reads as TGTGCCAGCAGTTCAGCATGGGAATTACAGGGTGGCGAGCAGTACTTC.

The chain couples TRBV20-1 to TRBJ1-1; 7 bases map to TRBD1. The CDR3 has 16 residues. Per germline, CDR1 DFQATT and CDR2 SNEGSKA (reference sequence). After removal of 2 bases from V and 5 bases from J, the junction contained 14 bases not matched to a gene. The CDR3 nucleotides are TGCAGTGCTAGACCGCTTGGACAGGCCTTGGGGACTGAAGCTTTCTTT. Translation gives CSARPLGQALGTEAFF.

V usage is TRBV27 and J usage is TRBJ2-7; 12 bases fit TRBD2. The ends lost 7 bases at V and 0 bases at J; junction bases unmatched: 4. This CDR3 has 15 amino acids. Germline V gene lookup returns CDR1 MNHEY and CDR2 SMNVEV (reference sequence). CDR3 sequence: CASTPTSGGSYEQYF. CDR3 nucleotide sequence: TGTGCCAGCACTCCGACTAGCGGGGGCTCCTACGAGCAGTACTTC.

This clonotype was observed a few times. The genes are TRBV18 and TRBJ2-5, with 7 nucleotides matching TRBD1. Trimming at V came to 4 bases and at J to 1 base, leaving 6 bases not matched to a gene. From germline, CDR1 is KGHSH and CDR2 LQKENI. The CDR3 sequence is 15 residues long. In DNA form, the CDR3 reads TGTGCCAGCTCACGATCCGGGACAGCCCAAGAGACCCAGTACTTC. This codes for CASSRSGTAQETQYF.

This clonotype was seen a handful of times. The CDR3 DNA sequence: TGTGCCAGCAGCTTGGCTGGCGTGGATGAGCAGTTCTTC. Its translation is CASSLAGVDEQFF. The gene calls are TRBV5-4 and TRBJ2-1; no definite D call. Trimming left V 0 bases short and J 8 bases short, with 9 bases between. The CDR3 has 13 amino acids. The germline CDR1 and CDR2 sequences are SGHNT and YYREEE (reference sequence).

The chain employs TRBV7-9 and TRBJ2-3; D is undetermined. The ends were cut back, 1 base at V and 2 bases at J, with 7 bases in the middle. Germline V lookup: CDR1 SEHNR, CDR2 FQNEAQ (reference sequence). The CDR3 has 14 amino acids. Here the CDR3 DNA reads TGTGCCAGCAGCTTAGGTCGATTCACAGATACGCAGTATTTT. Translated, it gives CASSLGRFTDTQYF.

The gene calls are TRBV6-4 and TRBJ2-6; D is ambiguous. The length of the CDR3 is 14 residues. V was shortened by 6 bases and J by 0 bases, with 6 bases between the two germline ends. The germline V gene encodes CDR1 MRHNA and CDR2 SNTAGT. CDR3 DNA sequence: TGTGCCAGCAGATCAGACTCTGGGGCCAACGTCCTGACTTTC. Its protein product is CASRSDSGANVLTF.

The CDR3 loop reads CASSLGPPQDTQYF. The CDR3 nucleotides read TGCGCCAGCAGCTTGGGCCCCCCCCAAGATACGCAGTATTTT. This rearrangement joins TRBV5-1 to TRBJ2-3; unclear D gene. The CDR3 length is 14 residues. Looked up from germline, CDR1 is SGHRS and CDR2 is YFSETQ. Trimming cost V 0 bases and J 5 bases, with 10 bases left between them.

V usage is TRBV4-1 and J usage is TRBJ1-5, with 11 nucleotides matching TRBD1. CDR1 is MGHRA and CDR2 is YSYEKL in the germline V gene. This CDR3 has 12 residues. Trimming took 8 bases from V and 10 from J; bases not matched to a gene: 4. Written as DNA, the CDR3 is TGCGCCAGCCGGGGACAGGGGGAACCCCAGCATTTT. Translating it yields CASRGQGEPQHF.